These T cell receptor beta chains were read from a single sample in a study of shared clonotypes between healthy human individuals. Sequencing used immunoSEQ multiplex PCR; TCRdb keeps in-frame clones, though not all of them. The repertoire holds about 2 million clones, with about 94% as singletons. Material: naive CD8+ T cells sorted from blood. All receptors come from a man aged 18-30 years in good health. Both conserved end residues are part of each CDR3. A D gene is named only where the DNA matches it firmly. The size entry is marked missing in some rows and otherwise reads once, few, many or a size class.

D gene	V gene	clone size	J gene	CDR3 protein	CDR3 DNA
NA	TRBV29-1	NA	TRBJ2-7	CSVRGVASSGYEQQYF	TGCAGCGTCCGCGGGGTGGCGAGCTCAGGCTACGAGCAGCAGTACTTC
NA	TRBV6-5	few	TRBJ2-2	CASSYGTTNTGELFF	TGTGCCAGCAGTTACGGGACAACGAACACCGGGGAGCTGTTTTTT
NA	TRBV6-5	NA	TRBJ1-6	CASSFAGEGNSPLHF	TGTGCCAGCAGTTTTGCCGGGGAAGGTAATTCACCCCTCCACTTT
NA	TRBV29-1	NA	TRBJ1-4	CSVETGADEKLFF	TGCAGCGTTGAAACTGGGGCCGACGAAAAACTGTTTTTT
NA	TRBV7-5	NA	TRBJ2-7	CARSATPGTDPYEQYF	TGTGCCAGAAGCGCCACTCCCGGGACAGACCCCTACGAGCAGTACTTC
NA	TRBV30	few	TRBJ1-3	CAWSVWEFYTVGRSSGNTIYF	TGTGCCTGGAGTGTATGGGAATTCTATACGGTGGGGCGCTCCTCTGGAAACACCATATATTTT
TRBD2	TRBV28	NA	TRBJ2-3	CASTYPSGGTYTDTQYF	TGTGCCAGCACCTATCCTAGCGGGGGGACCTACACAGATACGCAGTATTTT
NA	TRBV28	NA	TRBJ2-1	CASLGQGPYNEQFF	TGTGCCAGTCTGGGACAAGGGCCCTACAATGAGCAGTTCTTC
TRBD2	TRBV7-9	NA	TRBJ2-1	CASSPVLAGGAHNEQFF	TGTGCCAGCAGCCCCGTTTTGGCGGGAGGGGCCCACAATGAGCAGTTCTTC
NA	TRBV2	NA	TRBJ2-7	CASSAELHSYEQYF	TGTGCCAGCAGTGCGGAACTTCACTCCTACGAGCAGTACTTC
NA	TRBV19	NA	TRBJ2-7	CASSPGAGRFQYF	TGTGCCAGTAGCCCTGGGGCAGGCCGTTTTCAGTACTTC
TRBD2	TRBV13	NA	TRBJ2-5	CASSLGGLAAQQETQYF	TGTGCCAGCAGCTTAGGGGGACTAGCGGCCCAACAAGAGACCCAGTACTTC
NA	TRBV28	NA	TRBJ1-1	CASSLTRVNTEAFF	TGTGCCAGCAGTTTAACGCGGGTGAACACTGAAGCTTTCTTT
NA	TRBV5-8	once	TRBJ1-5	CASSLSMDRYSNQPQHF	TGTGCCAGCAGCTTATCAATGGACAGATATAGCAATCAGCCCCAGCATTTT
TRBD1	TRBV10-2	NA	TRBJ1-5	CASSEWDRGNQPQHF	TGCGCCAGCAGTGAGTGGGACAGGGGCAATCAGCCCCAGCATTTT
NA	TRBV5-6	NA	TRBJ2-3	CASSPVGTDTQYF	TGTGCCAGCAGCCCCGTGGGCACAGATACGCAGTATTTT
NA	TRBV13	NA	TRBJ2-2	CASSYLALGSGELFF	TGTGCCAGCAGCTACCTGGCCCTAGGGTCCGGGGAGCTGTTTTTT
NA	TRBV7-9	NA	TRBJ2-3	CASSLVTLEGTDTQYF	TGTGCCAGCAGCTTAGTAACCCTAGAAGGCACAGATACGCAGTATTTT
TRBD1	TRBV9	NA	TRBJ2-1	CASSVVETGTYNEQFF	TGTGCCAGCAGCGTAGTTGAGACAGGGACCTACAATGAGCAGTTCTTC
NA	TRBV29-1	NA	TRBJ1-1	CSVDNDPNTEAFF	TGCAGCGTAGACAATGACCCGAACACTGAAGCTTTCTTT
NA	TRBV25-1	NA	TRBJ2-2	CASTAGTGELFF	TGTGCCAGCACAGCGGGTACCGGGGAGCTGTTTTTT
TRBD2	TRBV12-5	NA	TRBJ2-5	CASGSPGLAVPGWETQYF	TGTGCTAGTGGTTCCCCGGGACTAGCCGTACCCGGGTGGGAGACCCAGTACTTC
NA	TRBV7-8	NA	TRBJ2-1	CASSLKGPIEQFF	TGTGCCAGCAGCTTAAAGGGGCCAATCGAGCAGTTCTTC
NA	TRBV7-2	NA	TRBJ2-2	CASSLYVGGRNTGELFF	TGTGCCAGCAGCTTATATGTTGGCGGGCGCAACACCGGGGAGCTGTTTTTT
TRBD1	TRBV5-6	once	TRBJ2-1	CASSLDRGEQFF	TGTGCCAGCAGCCTTGACAGGGGTGAGCAGTTCTTC
TRBD1	TRBV10-1	NA	TRBJ2-1	CASRRTGTPSYNEQFF	TGCGCCAGCAGGAGGACAGGGACCCCCAGCTACAATGAGCAGTTCTTC
TRBD1	TRBV7-8	few	TRBJ1-6	CASSDRDRGGSPLHF	TGTGCCAGCAGCGACCGGGACAGGGGAGGCTCACCCCTCCACTTT
NA	TRBV6-6	NA	TRBJ2-5	CASSLNPTGFQETQYF	TGTGCCAGCAGCCTCAACCCGACAGGTTTCCAAGAGACCCAGTACTTC
NA	TRBV4-2	NA	TRBJ2-7	CASSQEGVGNYYEQYF	TGTGCCAGCAGCCAAGAGGGAGTGGGGAATTACTACGAGCAGTACTTC
TRBD1	TRBV29-1	NA	TRBJ1-1	CSVGTGVAERSEAFF	TGCAGCGTCGGGACAGGGGTCGCAGAACGATCTGAAGCTTTCTTT
NA	TRBV5-1	NA	TRBJ2-5	CASSLDGRGLETQYF	TGCGCCAGCAGCTTGGATGGGCGGGGGCTGGAGACCCAGTACTTC
NA	TRBV9	NA	TRBJ1-2	CASSLPNYGYTF	TGTGCCAGCAGTCTCCCTAACTATGGCTACACCTTC
NA	TRBV6-5	NA	TRBJ2-1	CASSSIRGSEQFF	TGTGCCAGCAGCAGCATCCGGGGTAGTGAGCAGTTCTTC
NA	TRBV27	NA	TRBJ2-1	CASSASYGGEQFF	TGTGCCAGCAGTGCCTCTTACGGGGGTGAGCAGTTCTTC
NA	TRBV19	NA	TRBJ1-1	CASSIGWAEAFF	TGTGCCAGTAGTATTGGGTGGGCTGAAGCTTTCTTT
TRBD2	TRBV5-1	NA	TRBJ2-5	CASSSGTSGSTQYF	TGCGCCAGCAGTTCCGGGACTAGCGGGTCGACCCAGTACTTC
TRBD1	TRBV4-1	NA	TRBJ1-2	CASSLSVLAGGANYGYTF	TGCGCCAGCAGCCTTTCAGTTCTAGCAGGGGGCGCGAACTATGGCTACACCTTC